This T cell receptor beta chain was sequenced for a study of blood T cells in healthy people across ages. Study-level information: Capture via template switching afforded approximately one barcoded beta molecule per two T cells.

V was shortened by 4 bases and J by 8 bases, with 17 bases between the two germline ends. This CDR3 comprises 14 residues. From germline, CDR1 is MGHDK and CDR2 SYGVNS. Comment on this clonotype: Its cognate antigen is unknown.

Study-level points and caveats: In older individuals, TCR beta diversity per million T cells was lower, falling roughly linearly with age. Estimates drawn from one million T cells were deemed to understate diversity.

A second PCR of about 7 to 12 cycles used a sample-barcoded 5' primer and a J-beta primer mix. Each CDR3 protein gets one entry after TCRdb re-called the 5' RACE reads with MiXCR. The sample includes some 1 million distinct CDR3 sequences, under 45% seen only once; the top ten take approximately 19%. This sequence joins TRBV25-1 and TRBJ1-2, with D possibly TRBD1 on 6 matching bases. This receptor was taken from a woman aged 55-69 years in good health. Sequencing was performed on blood. In DNA, the CDR3 is TGTGCCAGCAGTGTGAGGGGGGATCGGTGGGGCTACACCTTC. Translated, it gives CASSVRGDRWGYTF.